This entry describes one T cell receptor beta chain. Its target is unknown. Different DNA sequences within this sample yield the same CDR3. The data originate from a study of shared clonotypes between healthy human individuals. CDR1 is SGHRS and CDR2 is YFSETQ in the germline V gene. V shed 3 bases and J 5 bases; nucleotides not matched to a gene: 6. The CDR3 totals 15 residues. TCRdb's copy holds only in-frame clones and misses some; the assay was immunoSEQ multiplex PCR. The sample shows about 2.4 million clones, around nine tenths of them seen only once. Study-wide results and limits: Several donors held 4.5% to 5% of naive CD4 clonotypes in common.

The sequenced sample consisted of naive CD4+ T cells sorted from blood. Documented subset: CD45RA+ positively selected. The origin of this receptor is a young man in good health. The V gene is TRBV5-1, the J gene TRBJ1-4, with TRBD1 identical over 8 bases. CDR3 coding DNA: TGCGCCAGCAGCTCCGGACAGGGTCCAAATGAAAAACTGTTTTTT. It specifies CASSSGQGPNEKLFF.